This entry features one T cell receptor beta chain sequence. Using its own MiXCR run on the RT-PCR reads, TCRdb lists one record per CDR3 protein. The table records about 570,000 distinct CDR3 sequences, about 10% of them present only once. The V gene's germline CDR1 is SGHKS and CDR2 YYEKEE (reference sequence). The CDR3 totals 12 residues. Trimming removed 4 bases from V and 4 bases from J, with 8 bases in between. The entry originates in a study of response to subunit inactivated influenza vaccine. Separately, the same data were catalogued under a study of T cells expressing NK-cell markers. That report adds: UMIs accompanied the 5'RACE template switching by which TCR beta cDNA was made.

The clonotype comes from a man in his fifties who received an inactivated influenza vaccine. The material was PBMCs from blood, obtained on the day of vaccination. The chain joins TRBV5-5 to TRBJ1-2, with D maybe TRBD1 (5 bases). CDR3 loop: CASSQTVYGYTF. CDR3 bases: TGTGCCAGCAGCCAGACAGTCTATGGCTACACCTTC.